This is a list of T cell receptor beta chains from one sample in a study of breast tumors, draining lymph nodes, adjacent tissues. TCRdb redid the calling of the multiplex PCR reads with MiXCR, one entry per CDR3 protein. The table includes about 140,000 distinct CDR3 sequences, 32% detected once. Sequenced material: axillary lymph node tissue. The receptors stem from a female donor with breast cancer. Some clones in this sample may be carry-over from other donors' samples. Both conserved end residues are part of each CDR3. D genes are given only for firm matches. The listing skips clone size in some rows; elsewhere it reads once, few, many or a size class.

CDR3 protein: CASSSSVTNYEQYF
CDR3 DNA: TGTGCCAGCAGCTCCTCAGTAACTAACTACGAGCAGTACTTC
D gene: -
V gene: TRBV7-2
J gene: TRBJ2-7
clone size: many

CDR3 protein: CASSYRRVGGHSYEQYF
CDR3 DNA: TGTGCCAGCAGTTACCGTCGTGTCGGGGGGCACTCCTACGAGCAGTACTTC
D gene: -
V gene: TRBV6-2/TRBV6-3
J gene: TRBJ2-7
clone size: many

CDR3 protein: CSARDAIGSYNSPLHF
CDR3 DNA: TGCAGTGCTAGGGACGCAATTGGATCCTATAATTCACCCCTCCACTTT
D gene: -
V gene: TRBV20-1
J gene: TRBJ1-6
clone size: many

CDR3 protein: CASSPLGTGSGKLFF
CDR3 DNA: TGTGCCAGTAGCCCTCTAGGGACAGGGAGTGGAAAACTGTTTTTT
D gene: TRBD1
V gene: TRBV19
J gene: TRBJ1-4
clone size: -

CDR3 protein: CASSFKGTSGGPDYF
CDR3 DNA: TGTGCCAGCAGTTTCAAAGGGACTAGCGGGGGACCCGACTACTTC
D gene: TRBD2
V gene: TRBV27
J gene: TRBJ2-5
clone size: few

CDR3 protein: CSVETSGSSYNEQFF
CDR3 DNA: TGCAGCGTTGAGACTAGCGGGAGCTCCTACAATGAGCAGTTCTTC
D gene: TRBD2
V gene: TRBV29-1
J gene: TRBJ2-1
clone size: -

CDR3 protein: CASSRQGAMEGYTF
CDR3 DNA: TGTGCCAGCTCCCGACAGGGGGCAATGGAGGGCTACACCTTC
D gene: TRBD1
V gene: TRBV18
J gene: TRBJ1-2
clone size: many

CDR3 protein: CAISGSGQETQYF
CDR3 DNA: TGTGCCATCAGTGGGAGCGGCCAAGAGACCCAGTACTTC
D gene: -
V gene: TRBV10-3
J gene: TRBJ2-5
clone size: many

CDR3 protein: CASSQEQGWGETQYF
CDR3 DNA: TGCGCCAGCAGCCAAGAACAGGGATGGGGTGAGACCCAGTACTTC
D gene: -
V gene: TRBV4-1
J gene: TRBJ2-5
clone size: many

CDR3 protein: CASRGRGLLSGANVLTF
CDR3 DNA: TGTGCCAGCAGGGGCAGGGGGCTTCTCTCTGGGGCCAACGTCCTGACTTTC
D gene: TRBD1
V gene: TRBV12-3/TRBV12-4
J gene: TRBJ2-6
clone size: many

CDR3 protein: CASSQDPTSGDSDTQYF
CDR3 DNA: TGTGCCAGCAGCCAAGACCCGACTAGCGGGGATTCAGATACGCAGTATTTT
D gene: TRBD2
V gene: TRBV3-1
J gene: TRBJ2-3
clone size: many

CDR3 protein: CASSQPGLAINTQYF
CDR3 DNA: TGTGCCAGCAGCCAACCGGGACTAGCCATAAATACGCAGTATTTT
D gene: TRBD2
V gene: TRBV6-2/TRBV6-3
J gene: TRBJ2-3
clone size: few

CDR3 protein: CASRNSGGAGYTF
CDR3 DNA: TGTGCCAGCAGAAATTCAGGGGGCGCTGGCTACACCTTC
D gene: TRBD1
V gene: TRBV6-6
J gene: TRBJ1-2
clone size: many

CDR3 protein: CAWSVSITANVLTF
CDR3 DNA: TGTGCCTGGAGTGTGTCCATAACGGCCAACGTCCTGACTTTC
D gene: -
V gene: TRBV30
J gene: TRBJ2-6
clone size: many

CDR3 protein: CSARAGQGLTDTQYF
CDR3 DNA: TGCAGTGCTAGGGCGGGACAGGGCTTGACAGATACGCAGTATTTT
D gene: TRBD1
V gene: TRBV20-1
J gene: TRBJ2-3
clone size: many

CDR3 protein: CASSHDRDRYSPHHF
CDR3 DNA: TGTGCCAGCAGCCATGACCGGGACAGGTATTCACCCCACCACTTC
D gene: TRBD1
V gene: TRBV4-2
J gene: TRBJ1-6
clone size: -

CDR3 protein: CASSQARTSNSPLHF
CDR3 DNA: TGTGCCAGCAGCCAAGCGCGGACTTCAAATTCACCCCTCCACTTT
D gene: -
V gene: TRBV14
J gene: TRBJ1-6
clone size: many

CDR3 protein: CASSLQGVVMSTEAFF
CDR3 DNA: TGTGCCAGCAGTCTACAGGGTGTGGTAATGAGTACTGAAGCTTTCTTT
D gene: -
V gene: TRBV2
J gene: TRBJ1-1
clone size: many

CDR3 protein: CAISDFQGAPLHF
CDR3 DNA: TGTGCCATCAGTGACTTTCAGGGAGCACCCCTCCACTTT
D gene: -
V gene: TRBV10-3
J gene: TRBJ1-6
clone size: -

CDR3 protein: CSVGGSLNSYTF
CDR3 DNA: TGCAGCGTTGGAGGCAGTTTGAATAGCTACACCTTC
D gene: -
V gene: TRBV29-1
J gene: TRBJ1-2
clone size: -

CDR3 protein: CSARTEALYGYTF
CDR3 DNA: TGCAGTGCCCGGACGGAGGCTTTATATGGCTACACCTTC
D gene: -
V gene: TRBV20-1
J gene: TRBJ1-2
clone size: many

CDR3 protein: CASRRRGEQPQHF
CDR3 DNA: TGTGCCAGCAGGCGCAGGGGGGAGCAGCCCCAGCATTTT
D gene: TRBD1
V gene: TRBV6-1
J gene: TRBJ1-5
clone size: many